What follows are 15 T cell receptor beta chains derived from one specimen sequenced in a study of identical twins (dated by TCRdb to the mid-2010s). Library preparation used 5' RACE. TCRdb shows the sequencer as Illumina HiSeq 2000. TCRdb reworked the public reads: Q25 trimming with fastp, MiXCR clone assembly, productive beta chains retained. Rows matching on CDR3 protein sequence are summarized as one entry with the most common DNA and genes. The sample records 500,000 to 600,000 distinct CDR3 sequences, approximately 22% of which are singletons. In total, the top ten clones hold around 0.9% of the sample. The same specimen was also included in a second study, on T cells expressing NK-cell markers.

Sequencing was performed on CD4+ T cells sorted from blood. The receptors come from a woman aged 18 to 35 in good health.

This clonotype has a handful of counts. This sequence joins TRBV20-1 and TRBJ1-4; no clear D gene. CDR1 is DFQATT and CDR2 is SNEGSKA in the germline V gene (reference sequence). This CDR3 has 14 amino acids. V shed 6 bases and J shed 0 bases, with 11 bases lying between them. The CDR3 reads CSASDGATNEKLFF. In DNA form, the CDR3 reads TGCAGTGCCTCGGACGGTGCAACTAATGAAAAACTGTTTTTT.

This clonotype was seen a few times. The gene calls are TRBV20-1 and TRBJ1-5; a weak D match, TRBD1 (6 bases). This CDR3 region has 14 residues. V was clipped by 6 bases and J by 4 bases, with 16 bases between them. From germline, CDR1 is DFQATT and CDR2 SNEGSKA (reference sequence). The CDR3 region is CSALGQLGNQPQHF. In DNA, the CDR3 is TGCAGTGCATTAGGACAGTTAGGTAATCAGCCCCAGCATTTT.

The genes are TRBV6-2 or TRBV6-3 and TRBJ1-1; D may be TRBD1 (5 bases). CDR1 and CDR2 (germline): MNHEY, SVGEGT. Trimming pared 8 bases from V and 0 bases from J, leaving 16 bases between. The CDR3 covers 15 residues. This chain's CDR3 is CASGPHRRLNTEAFF. CDR3 bases: TGTGCCAGCGGTCCCCACAGGAGATTGAACACTGAAGCTTTCTTT.

The J gene is TRBJ2-1, the V gene TRBV20-1; possibly TRBD1 or TRBD2 for D (5 bases each). The CDR3 sequence is 14 residues long. Trimming took 5 bases from V and 4 from J, leaving 15 bases between them. Germline assignment: CDR1 DFQATT and CDR2 SNEGSKA (reference sequence). The CDR3 spells CSALNRGAYNEQFF. CDR3 nucleotides: TGCAGTGCTCTCAATCGGGGCGCGTACAATGAGCAGTTCTTC.

This clonotype was seen a few times. The chain carries TRBV4-2 and TRBJ1-4, with unresolved D. This CDR3 has 13 residues. The V end was cut by 1 base, the J end by 8 bases, with 8 bases between. The germline gives CDR1 LGHNA, CDR2 YNFKEQ. The CDR3 here is CASSQAIGEKLFF. Here the CDR3 DNA reads TGTGCCAGCAGCCAAGCAATTGGGGAAAAACTGTTTTTT.

The chain couples TRBV29-1 to TRBJ2-5; D gene uncertain. Germline V lookup: CDR1 SQVTM, CDR2 ANQGSEA. The CDR3 runs 12 residues. With 6 bases removed from V and 0 bases from J, the gap between germline ends came to 8 bases. The CDR3 coding sequence is TGCAGCGTCTGGGATTACCAAGAGACCCAGTACTTC. Its translation: CSVWDYQETQYF.

The gene calls are TRBV15 and TRBJ2-2; D is undetermined. The CDR3 is 13 residues long. V lost 0 bases and J 7 bases, leaving 6 bases between the germline ends. Looked up from germline, CDR1 is LNHNV and CDR2 is YYDKDF (reference sequence). CDR3 amino acids: CATSRDVVGELFF. The CDR3 nucleotides are TGTGCCACCAGCAGAGATGTCGTCGGGGAGCTGTTTTTT.

There are a few counts of this clonotype. V and J are TRBV12-3 or TRBV12-4 and TRBJ1-1; D is undetermined. The CDR3 is made up of 13 amino acids. The V end was cut by 6 bases, the J end by 1 base, with 9 bases between. The CDR3 DNA reads as TGTGCCAGCAGAGAACAGCCGAACACTGAAGCTTTCTTT. It specifies CASREQPNTEAFF.

This clonotype came up many times. V usage is TRBV29-1 and J usage is TRBJ2-6, with D hard to call. The V gene's germline CDR1 is SQVTM and CDR2 ANQGSEA. CDR3 size: 14 residues. With 3 bases removed from V and 0 bases from J, the gap between germline ends came to 6 bases. The CDR3 DNA reads as TGCAGCGTTGACGAGAGCTCTGGGGCCAACGTCCTGACTTTC. It codes for CSVDESSGANVLTF.

This clonotype was observed a handful of times. The rearrangement joins TRBV6-6 to TRBJ2-1, with D perhaps TRBD2 (5 bases). Trimming pared 4 bases from V and 6 bases from J, leaving 10 bases between. The germline V gene has CDR1 MNHNY and CDR2 SVGAGI (reference sequence). The CDR3 totals 13 residues. The CDR3 region is CASSLTRSNEQFF. The CDR3 DNA reads TGTGCCAGCAGTTTAACTAGGAGCAATGAGCAGTTCTTC.

This clonotype was counted only a few times. This chain uses TRBV9 with TRBJ2-5; TRBD1 or TRBD2 may be the D gene (5 bases each). This CDR3 has 14 residues. Trimming removed 0 bases at V and 2 bases at J, with 8 bases between. The germline CDR1 and CDR2 sequences are SGDLS and YYNGEE. DNA for the CDR3: TGTGCCAGCAGCGTAGGGGGGATTCAAGAGACCCAGTACTTC. This encodes CASSVGGIQETQYF.

This clonotype has only a few counts. The chain couples TRBV29-1 to TRBJ2-3; D may be TRBD1 (5 bases). This CDR3 spans 14 amino acids. CDR1 and CDR2 (germline): SQVTM, ANQGSEA. Trimming pared 7 bases from V and 1 base from J, leaving 15 bases between. CDR3 sequence: CSGETGLGTDTQYF. CDR3 bases: TGCAGCGGAGAAACAGGCCTAGGCACAGATACGCAGTATTTT.

The chain employs TRBV6-5 and TRBJ1-6; possible D gene TRBD1, 5 bases. V was clipped by 4 bases and J by 0 bases, with 13 bases between them. CDR3 length: 17 amino acids. In germline, CDR1 is MNHEY, CDR2 SVGAGI. The CDR3 DNA reads as TGTGCCAGCAGTTTGAGGGGACCGGACTCCTATAATTCACCCCTCCACTTT. It is translated as CASSLRGPDSYNSPLHF.

This clonotype was observed a handful of times. The rearrangement uses TRBV29-1 and TRBJ1-2; D gene ambiguous. Germline V lookup: CDR1 SQVTM, CDR2 ANQGSEA. Trimming removed 5 bases from V and 8 bases from J, with 12 bases in between. The CDR3 covers 11 residues. The CDR3 DNA follows: TGCAGCGTTAACAGAGACTGGGGCTACACCTTC. It yields the protein CSVNRDWGYTF. Complete variable domain (other parts from reference TRBV29-1 and TRBJ1-2): SAVISQKPSRDICQRGTSLTIQCQVDSQVTMMFWYRQQPGQSLTLIATANQGSEATYESGFVIDKFPISRPNLTFSTLTVSNMSPEDSSIYLCSVNRDWGYTFGSGTRLTVV.

The genes are TRBV25-1 and TRBJ2-3; 7 positions match TRBD1. The CDR3 spans 13 residues. Germline lookup yields CDR1 MGHDK and CDR2 SYGVNS. With V trimmed by 6 bases and J by 4 bases, 4 bases remained unmatched. This chain's CDR3 is CASRRQGADTQYF. The CDR3 DNA is TGTGCCAGCAGGCGTCAGGGGGCAGATACGCAGTATTTT.